This T cell receptor beta chain originates from a study of T cells in Graves' hyperthyroidism and ophthalmopathy. The overall study: It was at initial diagnosis, before any treatment, that peripheral blood was collected.

8.5 to 10 ml of fresh peripheral blood supplied the PBMCs. Germline V gene sequence: CDR1 MNHNS, CDR2 SASEGT. The CDR3 is made up of 16 amino acids. Trimming cost V 5 bases and J 4 bases; bases outside gene matches: 8. RNA transcripts were the template for amplifying TCR beta CDR3 regions. Using the HTBI primer set, a first-round RT-PCR was run on the TCR CDR3. One entry per CDR3 protein results from TCRdb running MiXCR on the multiplex PCR reads. Of about 720,000 distinct CDR3 sequences in the sample, approximately 19% were seen once. This clonotype was detected only a few times. The sequence came from a woman aged 50 to 65 with Graves' hyperthyroidism that later progressed to Graves' ophthalmopathy. The chain recombines TRBV6-1 with TRBJ2-3, with 11 bases fitting TRBD2. The source material was blood. CDR3 DNA sequence: TGTGCCAGCAGTCGTCGAATAGCGGGGGGGGCAGATACGCAGTATTTT. Translated, it gives CASSRRIAGGADTQYF.